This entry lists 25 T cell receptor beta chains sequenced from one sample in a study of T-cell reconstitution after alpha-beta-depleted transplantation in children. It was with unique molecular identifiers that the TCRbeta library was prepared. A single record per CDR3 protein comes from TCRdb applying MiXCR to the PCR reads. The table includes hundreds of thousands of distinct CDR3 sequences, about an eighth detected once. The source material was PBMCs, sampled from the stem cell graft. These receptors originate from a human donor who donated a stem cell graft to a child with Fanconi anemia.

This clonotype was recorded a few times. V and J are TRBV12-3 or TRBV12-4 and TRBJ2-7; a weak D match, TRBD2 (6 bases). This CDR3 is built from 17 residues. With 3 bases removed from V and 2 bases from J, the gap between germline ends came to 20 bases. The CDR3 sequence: CASSLFLVGDSAYEQYF. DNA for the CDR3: TGTGCCAGCAGTTTGTTTTTGGTAGGGGACTCGGCCTACGAGCAGTACTTC.

The CDR3, as DNA: TGTGCCAGCAGCCCACCCGGGACAGGCGAGACCCAGTACTTC. Translating gives CASSPPGTGETQYF. The rearrangement uses TRBV6-2 or TRBV6-3 and TRBJ2-5; 8 bases agree with TRBD1. This CDR3 has 14 amino acids. J gave up 5 bases and V 6 bases, and 8 bases lay outside the gene matches. Germline lookup yields CDR1 MNHEY and CDR2 SVGEGT.

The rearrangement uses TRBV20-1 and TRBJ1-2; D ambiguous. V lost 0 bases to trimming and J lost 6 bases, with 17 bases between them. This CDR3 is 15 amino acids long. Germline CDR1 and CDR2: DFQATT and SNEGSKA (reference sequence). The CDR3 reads CSARDPGHTPDGYTF. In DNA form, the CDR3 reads TGCAGTGCTAGAGATCCAGGTCATACGCCCGATGGCTACACCTTC.

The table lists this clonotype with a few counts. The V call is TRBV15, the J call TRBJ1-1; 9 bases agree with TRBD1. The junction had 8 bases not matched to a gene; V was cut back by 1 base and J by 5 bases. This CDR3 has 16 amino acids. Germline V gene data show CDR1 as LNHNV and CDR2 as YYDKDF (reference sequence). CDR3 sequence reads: CATSRAAGTGTTEAFF. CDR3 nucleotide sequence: TGTGCCACCAGCAGAGCTGCCGGGACAGGGACAACTGAAGCTTTCTTT.

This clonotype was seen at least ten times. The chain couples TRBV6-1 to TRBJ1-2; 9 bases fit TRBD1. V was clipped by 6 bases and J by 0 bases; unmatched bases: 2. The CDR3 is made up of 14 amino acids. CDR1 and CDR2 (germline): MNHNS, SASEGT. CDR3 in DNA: TGTGCCAGCAGGGGACAGGGTCCTAACTATGGCTACACCTTC. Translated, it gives CASRGQGPNYGYTF.

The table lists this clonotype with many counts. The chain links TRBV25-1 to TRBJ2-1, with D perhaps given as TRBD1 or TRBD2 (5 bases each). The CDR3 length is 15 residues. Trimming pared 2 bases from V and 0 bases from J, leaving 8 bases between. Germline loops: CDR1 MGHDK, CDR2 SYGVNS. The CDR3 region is CASSEAGSSYNEQFF. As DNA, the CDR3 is TGTGCCAGCAGTGAAGCAGGGAGCTCCTACAATGAGCAGTTCTTC. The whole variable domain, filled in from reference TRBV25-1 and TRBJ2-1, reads EADIYQTPRYLVIGTGKKITLECSQTMGHDKMYWYQQDPGMELHLIHYSYGVNSTEKGDLSSESTVSRIRTEHFPLTLESARPSHTSQYLCASSEAGSSYNEQFFGPGTRLTVL.

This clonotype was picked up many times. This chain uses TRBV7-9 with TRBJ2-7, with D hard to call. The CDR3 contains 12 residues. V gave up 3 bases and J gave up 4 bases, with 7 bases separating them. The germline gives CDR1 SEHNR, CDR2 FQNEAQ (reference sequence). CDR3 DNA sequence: TGTGCCAGCAGCTTCTTGGGGTACGAGCAGTACTTC. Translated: CASSFLGYEQYF.

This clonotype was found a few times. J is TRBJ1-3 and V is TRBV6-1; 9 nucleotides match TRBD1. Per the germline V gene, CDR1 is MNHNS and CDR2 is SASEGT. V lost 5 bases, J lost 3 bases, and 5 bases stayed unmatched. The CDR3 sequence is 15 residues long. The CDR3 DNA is TGTGCCAGCAGTCCACAGGGGGCAGATGGAAACACCATATATTTT. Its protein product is CASSPQGADGNTIYF.

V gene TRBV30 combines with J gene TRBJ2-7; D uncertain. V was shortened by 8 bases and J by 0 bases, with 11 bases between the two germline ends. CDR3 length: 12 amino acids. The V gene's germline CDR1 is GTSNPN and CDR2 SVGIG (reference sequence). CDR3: CALSPDSYEQYF. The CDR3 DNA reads TGTGCCCTTAGCCCAGACTCCTACGAGCAGTACTTC.

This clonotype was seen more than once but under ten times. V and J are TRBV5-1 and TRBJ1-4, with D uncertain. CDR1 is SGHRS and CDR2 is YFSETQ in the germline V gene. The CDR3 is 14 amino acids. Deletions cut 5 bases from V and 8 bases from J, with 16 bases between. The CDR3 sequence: CASSRDPAKEKLFF. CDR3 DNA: TGCGCCAGCAGTCGGGATCCTGCAAAAGAAAAACTGTTTTTT.

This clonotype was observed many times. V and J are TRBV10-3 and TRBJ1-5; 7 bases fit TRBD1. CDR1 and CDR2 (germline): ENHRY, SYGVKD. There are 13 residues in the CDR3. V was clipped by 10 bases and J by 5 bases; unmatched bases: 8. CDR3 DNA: TGTGCCACCCGGGACAGAATAGATCAGCCCCAGCATTTT. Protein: CATRDRIDQPQHF.

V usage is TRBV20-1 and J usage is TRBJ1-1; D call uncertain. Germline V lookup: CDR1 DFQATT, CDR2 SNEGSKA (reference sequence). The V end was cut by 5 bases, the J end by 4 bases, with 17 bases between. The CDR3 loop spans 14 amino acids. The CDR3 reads CSASHRVGSTEAFF. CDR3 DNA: TGCAGTGCTTCCCACCGGGTTGGTAGCACTGAAGCTTTCTTT.

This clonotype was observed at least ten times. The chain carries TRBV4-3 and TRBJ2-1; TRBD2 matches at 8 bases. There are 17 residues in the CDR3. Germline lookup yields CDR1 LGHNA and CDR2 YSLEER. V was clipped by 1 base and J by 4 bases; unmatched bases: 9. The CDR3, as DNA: TGCGCCAGCAGCCAAGGAATTGCGGGGGGCGCTTACAATGAGCAGTTCTTC. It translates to CASSQGIAGGAYNEQFF.

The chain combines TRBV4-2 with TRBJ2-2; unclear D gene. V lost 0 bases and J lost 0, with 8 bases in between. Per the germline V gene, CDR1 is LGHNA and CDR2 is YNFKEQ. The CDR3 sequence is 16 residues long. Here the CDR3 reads CASSQEGFANTGELFF. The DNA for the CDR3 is TGTGCCAGCAGCCAAGAGGGATTCGCGAACACCGGGGAGCTGTTTTTT.

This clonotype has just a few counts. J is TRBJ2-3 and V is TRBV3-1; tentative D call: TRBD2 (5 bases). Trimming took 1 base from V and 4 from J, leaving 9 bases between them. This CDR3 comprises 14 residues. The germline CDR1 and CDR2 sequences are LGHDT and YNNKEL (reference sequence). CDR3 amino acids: CASSQGLASDTQYF. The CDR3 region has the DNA TGTGCCAGCAGCCAAGGGCTAGCATCAGATACGCAGTATTTT.

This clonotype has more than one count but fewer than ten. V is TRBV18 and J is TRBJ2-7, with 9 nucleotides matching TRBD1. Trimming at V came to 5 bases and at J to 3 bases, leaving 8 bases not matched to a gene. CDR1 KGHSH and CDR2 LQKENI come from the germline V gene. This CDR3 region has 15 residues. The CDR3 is CASSNRDRESYEQYF. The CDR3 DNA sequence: TGTGCCAGCTCAAACCGGGACAGGGAAAGCTACGAGCAGTACTTC.

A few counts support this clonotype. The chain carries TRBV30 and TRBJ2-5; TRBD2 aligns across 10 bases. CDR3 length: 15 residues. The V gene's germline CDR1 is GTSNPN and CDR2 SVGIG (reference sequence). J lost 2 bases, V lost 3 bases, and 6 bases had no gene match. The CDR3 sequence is CAWRPGLAEQETQYF. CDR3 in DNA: TGTGCCTGGAGGCCCGGACTAGCGGAACAAGAGACCCAGTACTTC.

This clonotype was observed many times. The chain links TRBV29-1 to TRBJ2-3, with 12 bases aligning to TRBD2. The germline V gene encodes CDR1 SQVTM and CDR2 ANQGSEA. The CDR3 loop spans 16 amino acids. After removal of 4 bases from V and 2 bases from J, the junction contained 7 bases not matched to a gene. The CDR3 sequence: CSVGGLAGGPTDTQYF. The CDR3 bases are TGCAGCGTTGGGGGTCTAGCGGGGGGGCCCACAGATACGCAGTATTTT.

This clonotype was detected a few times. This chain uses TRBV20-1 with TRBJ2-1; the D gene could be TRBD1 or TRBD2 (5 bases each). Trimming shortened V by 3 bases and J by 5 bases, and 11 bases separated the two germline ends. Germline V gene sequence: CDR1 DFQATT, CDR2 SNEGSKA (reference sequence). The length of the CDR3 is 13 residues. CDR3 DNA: TGCAGTGCTAGCTTGGGGACCCACAATGAGCAGTTCTTC. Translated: CSASLGTHNEQFF.

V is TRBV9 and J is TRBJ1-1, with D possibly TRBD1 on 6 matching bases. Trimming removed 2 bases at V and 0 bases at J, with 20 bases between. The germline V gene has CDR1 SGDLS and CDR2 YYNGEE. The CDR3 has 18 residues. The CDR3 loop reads CASSVLWGGGQMNTEAFF. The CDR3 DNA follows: TGTGCCAGCAGCGTCCTCTGGGGGGGGGGACAAATGAACACTGAAGCTTTCTTT.

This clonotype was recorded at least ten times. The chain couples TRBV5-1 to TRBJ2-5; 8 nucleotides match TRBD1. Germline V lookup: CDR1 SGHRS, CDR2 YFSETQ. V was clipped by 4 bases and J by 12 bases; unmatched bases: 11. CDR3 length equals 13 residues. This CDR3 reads CASSQTSGQGEYF. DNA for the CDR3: TGCGCCAGCAGCCAAACCTCCGGACAGGGAGAGTACTTC.

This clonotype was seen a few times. CDR3 sequence: CATSDPYQETQYF. The CDR3, as DNA: TGTGCCACCAGTGACCCCTATCAAGAGACCCAGTACTTC. The rearrangement joins TRBV24-1 to TRBJ2-5, with unresolved D. The V and J ends lost 4 bases and 2 bases respectively, with 7 bases between them. Germline-derived CDR1 and CDR2 are KGHDR and SFDVKD. The CDR3 has 13 residues.

The CDR3 here is CASSLRGTSGGITDTQYF. The CDR3 bases are TGTGCCAGCAGCCTACGCGGGACTAGCGGGGGGATCACAGATACGCAGTATTTT. The chain carries TRBV11-1 and TRBJ2-3; 15 bases map to TRBD2. Trimming cost V 5 bases and J 2 bases; bases outside gene matches: 8. The CDR3 is 18 residues long. Germline assignment: CDR1 SGHAT and CDR2 FQDESV (reference sequence).

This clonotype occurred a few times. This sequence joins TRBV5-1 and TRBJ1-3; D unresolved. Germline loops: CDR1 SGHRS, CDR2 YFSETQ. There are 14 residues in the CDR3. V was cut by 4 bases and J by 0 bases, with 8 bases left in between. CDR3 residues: CASSLLASGNTIYF. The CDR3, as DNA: TGCGCCAGCAGCCTGCTAGCCTCTGGAAACACCATATATTTT. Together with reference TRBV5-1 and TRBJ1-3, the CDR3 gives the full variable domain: KAGVTQTPRYLIKTRGQQVTLSCSPISGHRSVSWYQQTPGQGLQFLFEYFSETQRNKGNFPGRFSGRQFSNSRSEMNVSTLELGDSALYLCASSLLASGNTIYFGEGSWLTVV.

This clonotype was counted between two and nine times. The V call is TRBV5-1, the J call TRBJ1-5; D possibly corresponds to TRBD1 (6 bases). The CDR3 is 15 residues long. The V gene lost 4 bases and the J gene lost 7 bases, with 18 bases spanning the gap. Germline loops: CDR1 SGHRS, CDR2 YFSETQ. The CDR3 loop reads CASSPGPQGKQPQHF. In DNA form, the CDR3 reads TGCGCCAGCAGCCCTGGCCCTCAGGGGAAGCAGCCCCAGCATTTT.